This T cell receptor (beta chain) is from a study of T cell repertoires in cytomegalovirus infection. The CDR3 loop spans 17 amino acids. The V gene lost 1 base and the J gene lost 1 base, with 14 bases spanning the gap. Germline V gene sequence: CDR1 MGHRA, CDR2 YSYEKL. TCRdb called the reads again in MiXCR, with one record for every CDR3 protein. The table lists more than 150,000 distinct CDR3 sequences, roughly a fifth of them singletons. Source material: PBMCs. The genes are TRBV4-1 and TRBJ1-5; tentative D call: TRBD1 (6 bases). The TCR was taken from a human donor in good health (CMV status not recorded). Some clones in this sample may be carry-over from other donors' samples. The CDR3 DNA reads TGCGCCAGCAGCCAAGGGCATTTGGGGGCAAGCAATCAGCCCCAGCATTTT. It codes for CASSQGHLGASNQPQHF.